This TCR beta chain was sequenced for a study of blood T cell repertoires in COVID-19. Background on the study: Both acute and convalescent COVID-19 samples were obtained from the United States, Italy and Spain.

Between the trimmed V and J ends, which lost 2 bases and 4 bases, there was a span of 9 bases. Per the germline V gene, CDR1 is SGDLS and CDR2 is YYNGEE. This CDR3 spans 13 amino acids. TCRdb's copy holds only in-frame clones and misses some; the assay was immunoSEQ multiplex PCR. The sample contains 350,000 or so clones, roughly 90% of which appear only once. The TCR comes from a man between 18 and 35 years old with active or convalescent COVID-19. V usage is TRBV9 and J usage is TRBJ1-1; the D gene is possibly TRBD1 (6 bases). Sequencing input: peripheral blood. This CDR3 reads CASSVGGATEAFF. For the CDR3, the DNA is TGTGCCAGCAGCGTTGGGGGGGCCACTGAAGCTTTCTTT.